Listed here are 14 T cell receptor beta chains from one sample, sequenced in a study of blood T cell repertoires in COVID-19. Clones were read by immunoSEQ multiplex PCR, and TCRdb kept only the in-frame ones, dropping some. The sample lists about 40,000 clones, more than 75% seen once, with approximately 15% in the top ten. Sequenced material: peripheral blood. These receptors all come from a man aged 45-65 years with active or convalescent COVID-19.

V and J are TRBV7-6 and TRBJ1-6, with TRBD1 matching 8 bases. CDR3 length: 17 residues. V lost 4 bases, J lost 6 bases, and 11 bases stayed unmatched. Germline V lookup: CDR1 SGHVS, CDR2 FNYEAQ. CDR3 DNA: TGTGCCAGCAGCTCAAACACAGGGGGTGGCCTTAATTCACCCCTCCACTTT. Amino acid sequence: CASSSNTGGGLNSPLHF. The full variable domain, its missing parts supplied by reference TRBV7-6 and TRBJ1-6, is GAGVSQSPRYKVTKRGQDVALRCDPISGHVSLYWYRQALGQGPEFLTYFNYEAQQDKSGLPNDRFSAERPEGSISTLTIQRTEQRDSAMYRCASSSNTGGGLNSPLHFGNGTRLTVT.

The gene calls are TRBV6-1 and TRBJ2-7; D might be TRBD1 (6 bases). V dropped 1 base and J dropped 2 bases, with 15 bases sitting between them. The CDR3 runs 16 residues. The germline V gene has CDR1 MNHNS and CDR2 SASEGT. CDR3 amino acids: CASSEGRWGPPYEQYF. The CDR3 coding sequence is TGTGCCAGCAGTGAAGGAAGGTGGGGGCCCCCCTACGAGCAGTACTTC.

The sample holds one count of this clone. The chain is built from TRBV5-3 and TRBJ1-2, with D maybe TRBD1 (6 bases). TRBV5-3 qualifies as an ORF whose function is uncertain. Trimming left V 0 bases short and J 8 bases short, with 14 bases between. The CDR3 consists of 14 residues. CDR3 loop: CARSLGKGGLGYTF. In nucleotides, the CDR3 is TGTGCCAGAAGCTTGGGGAAGGGGGGACTAGGCTACACCTTC.

The gene calls are TRBV5-5 and TRBJ1-1; D gene unclear. The ends were cut back, 0 bases at V and 4 bases at J, with 7 bases in the middle. CDR3 length equals 13 residues. Per germline, CDR1 SGHKS and CDR2 YYEKEE (reference sequence). The CDR3 is CASSLAGRTEAFF. CDR3 sequence (DNA): TGTGCCAGCAGCTTGGCGGGTCGCACTGAAGCTTTCTTT.

The chain couples TRBV29-1 to TRBJ1-1; a possible D gene is TRBD1 (5 bases). Germline V CDR1 and CDR2: SQVTM, ANQGSEA. The CDR3 consists of 13 residues. Trimming took 6 bases from V and 2 from J, leaving 13 bases between them. The CDR3 here is CSVGHRANTEAFF. The CDR3 region has the DNA TGCAGCGTGGGGCATCGGGCTAACACTGAAGCTTTCTTT.

The chain couples TRBV6-2 or TRBV6-3 to TRBJ2-7; D may be TRBD1 (5 bases). The V end was cut by 4 bases, the J end by 3 bases, with 13 bases between. CDR3 length equals 14 residues. Per germline, CDR1 MNHEY and CDR2 SVGEGT. CDR3 protein: CASSSSGHLYEQYF. CDR3 sequence (DNA): TGTGCCAGCAGTTCCTCAGGACACCTCTACGAGCAGTACTTC.

This clone has just one count. V gene TRBV7-6 combines with J gene TRBJ2-2; a possible D gene is TRBD2 (5 bases). The V end was cut by 2 bases, the J end by 1 base, with 11 bases between. There are 16 residues in the CDR3. Looked up from germline, CDR1 is SGHVS and CDR2 is FNYEAQ. The CDR3 here is CASSLYTAGNTGELFF. CDR3 nucleotides: TGTGCCAGCAGCTTATACACGGCGGGGAACACCGGGGAGCTGTTTTTT.

The rearrangement uses TRBV11-3 and TRBJ1-5; D perhaps matches TRBD1 (5 bases). Germline loops: CDR1 SGHNT, CDR2 YENEEA. Trimming removed 2 bases at V and 1 base at J, with 12 bases between. CDR3 length: 16 residues. Here the CDR3 DNA reads TGTGCCAGCAGCTTATGGGGCAGGGTGAGCAATCAGCCCCAGCATTTT. Amino acid sequence: CASSLWGRVSNQPQHF.

The V call is TRBV5-4, the J call TRBJ1-1, with 7 bases lining up with TRBD1. Germline V lookup: CDR1 SGHNT, CDR2 YYREEE (reference sequence). This CDR3 has 14 amino acids. With 3 bases clipped from V and 7 bases from J, the junction kept 9 bases outside the gene matches. This chain's CDR3 is CASSSKETGYEAFF. CDR3 DNA sequence: TGTGCCAGCAGCTCCAAAGAGACAGGGTATGAAGCTTTCTTT. The full variable domain, its missing parts supplied by reference TRBV5-4 and TRBJ1-1, is ETGVTQSPTHLIKTRGQQVTLRCSSQSGHNTVSWYQQALGQGPQFIFQYYREEENGRGNFPPRFSGLQFPNYSSELNVNALELDDSALYLCASSSKETGYEAFFGQGTRLTVV.

The chain has TRBV18 and TRBJ2-6; weak D call: TRBD1 (6 bases). The CDR3 consists of 17 residues. Per germline, CDR1 KGHSH and CDR2 LQKENI. V shed 10 bases and J shed 4 bases, with 23 bases lying between them. CDR3 loop: CATPREAQGTGANVLTF. The CDR3 DNA follows: TGTGCCACCCCCCGGGAAGCACAGGGCACCGGGGCCAACGTCCTGACTTTC.

This clone has just one count. The rearrangement uses TRBV4-1 and TRBJ2-2, with TRBD1 as a possible D gene (6 bases). V lost 4 bases and J lost 1, with 7 bases in between. Germline CDR1 and CDR2: MGHRA and YSYEKL. CDR3 length equals 14 residues. This CDR3 is CASSLRGNTGELFF. The CDR3 DNA is TGCGCCAGCAGCCTCAGGGGGAACACCGGGGAGCTGTTTTTT.

This chain joins TRBV9 and TRBJ2-7; 8 bases fit TRBD1. The CDR3 is made up of 14 amino acids. Unmatched junction bases numbered 6, after V lost 4 bases and J lost 3 bases. The germline CDR1 and CDR2 sequences are SGDLS and YYNGEE. The CDR3 DNA follows: TGTGCCAGCAGCCCACGGACAGGGAACTACGAGCAGTACTTC. This codes for CASSPRTGNYEQYF.

The chain is built from TRBV11-1 and TRBJ2-5; 7 nucleotides align to TRBD2. Germline V gives CDR1 SGHAT, CDR2 FQDESV (reference sequence). The CDR3 length is 15 residues. V shed 1 base and J 5 bases; nucleotides not matched to a gene: 7. The CDR3 spells CASSLVAAGRETQYF. CDR3 sequence (DNA): TGTGCCAGCAGCTTAGTGGCGGCCGGGAGGGAGACCCAGTACTTC.

The CDR3 sequence: CASSSRQGASGYTF. In nucleotides, the CDR3 is TGTGCCAGCAGCTCCCGACAGGGGGCTTCTGGCTACACCTTC. This rearrangement joins TRBV6-5 to TRBJ1-2; 10 nucleotides agree with TRBD1. The CDR3 extends over 14 amino acids. The trim removed 6 bases at V and 7 bases at J, leaving 8 bases unmatched. CDR1 is MNHEY, CDR2 SVGAGI, per germline.